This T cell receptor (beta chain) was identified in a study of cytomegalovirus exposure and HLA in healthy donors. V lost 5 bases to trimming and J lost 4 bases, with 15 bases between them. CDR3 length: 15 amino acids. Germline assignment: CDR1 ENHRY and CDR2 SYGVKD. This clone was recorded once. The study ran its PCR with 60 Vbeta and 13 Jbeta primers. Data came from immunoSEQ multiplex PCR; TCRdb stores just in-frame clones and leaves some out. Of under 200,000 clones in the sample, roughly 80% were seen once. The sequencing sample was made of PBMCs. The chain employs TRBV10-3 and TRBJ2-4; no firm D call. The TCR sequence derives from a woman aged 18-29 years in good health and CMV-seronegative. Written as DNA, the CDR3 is TGTGCCATCAGTCCGACGGAGACCCCTAAAAACATTCAGTACTTC. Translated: CAISPTETPKNIQYF.